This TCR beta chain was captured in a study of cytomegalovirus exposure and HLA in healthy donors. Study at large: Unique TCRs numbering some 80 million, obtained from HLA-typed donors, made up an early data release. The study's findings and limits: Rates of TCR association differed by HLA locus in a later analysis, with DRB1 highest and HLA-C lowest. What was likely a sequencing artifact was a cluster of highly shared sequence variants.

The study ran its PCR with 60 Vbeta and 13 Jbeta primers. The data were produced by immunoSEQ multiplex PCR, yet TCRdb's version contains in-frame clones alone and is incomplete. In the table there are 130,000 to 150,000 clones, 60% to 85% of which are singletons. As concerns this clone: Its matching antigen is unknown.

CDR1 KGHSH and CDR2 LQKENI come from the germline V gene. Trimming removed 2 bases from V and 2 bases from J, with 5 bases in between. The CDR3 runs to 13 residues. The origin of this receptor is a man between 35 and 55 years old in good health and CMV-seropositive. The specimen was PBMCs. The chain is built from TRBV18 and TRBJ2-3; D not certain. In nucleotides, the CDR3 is TGTGCCAGCTCACCAGTAAACACAGATACGCAGTATTTT. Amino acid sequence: CASSPVNTDTQYF.